A single T cell receptor (beta chain) is shown here with its context. The CDR3 runs 15 residues. Per germline, CDR1 SQVTM and CDR2 ANQGSEA. V lost 3 bases and J lost 0, with 14 bases in between. The data were obtained in a study of early T cells in non-severe SARS-CoV-2 infection. Unique molecular identifiers were affixed to single, distinct cDNA molecules. In TCRdb, the 5' RACE reads were re-called with MiXCR into one record per CDR3 protein. The sample includes 70,000 to 95,000 distinct CDR3 sequences, roughly 15% of them seen just once. This TCR came from an adult who was a healthcare worker with PCR-confirmed SARS-CoV-2 infection or an uninfected control (not recorded which). The V call is TRBV29-1, the J call TRBJ1-2; D unresolved. Sequencing was carried out using whole blood. CDR3 protein: CSVDDPNSPNYGYTF. DNA for the CDR3: TGCAGCGTTGATGATCCGAACAGTCCTAACTATGGCTACACCTTC. Filled out from reference TRBV29-1 and TRBJ1-2, the complete variable domain reads SAVISQKPSRDICQRGTSLTIQCQVDSQVTMMFWYRQQPGQSLTLIATANQGSEATYESGFVIDKFPISRPNLTFSTLTVSNMSPEDSSIYLCSVDDPNSPNYGYTFGSGTRLTVV.